A single sample gave rise to the 12 T cell receptor beta chains below, sequenced in a study of shared clonotypes between healthy human individuals. Using immunoSEQ multiplex PCR, the repertoire was profiled, and TCRdb retains in-frame clones only, with some absent. This sample carries about 2.3 million clones, around 90% of them seen once, and the ten largest clones take approximately 0.39%. Input material: naive CD4+ T cells from PBMCs. The subset was: CD45RA+ positively selected. These receptors originate from a man between 18 and 29 years old in good health. Some clones in this sample may be carry-over from other donors' samples.

The chain has TRBV25-1 and TRBJ2-6; TRBD1 matches 7 bases. V shed 5 bases and J 4 bases; nucleotides not matched to a gene: 8. Germline V gene lookup returns CDR1 MGHDK and CDR2 SYGVNS. The CDR3 is made up of 16 amino acids. The CDR3 region has the DNA TGTGCCAGCAGTTTCCAGACAGGGTCCGGGGCCAACGTCCTGACTTTC. This sequence encodes CASSFQTGSGANVLTF.

The V call is TRBV5-1, the J call TRBJ2-2; 9 bases agree with TRBD2. The length of the CDR3 is 16 residues. V lost 0 bases, J lost 5 bases, and 5 bases stayed unmatched. Germline lookup yields CDR1 SGHRS and CDR2 YFSETQ. This CDR3 is CASSLDPSGRTGELFF. CDR3 bases: TGCGCCAGCAGCTTGGATCCAAGCGGGAGGACCGGGGAGCTGTTTTTT.

This chain uses TRBV4-1 with TRBJ1-1; the D gene is possibly TRBD1 (6 bases). The CDR3 sequence is 17 residues long. V was cut by 3 bases and J by 3 bases, with 20 bases left in between. The germline V gene has CDR1 MGHRA and CDR2 YSYEKL. The CDR3 sequence is CASSHTGTKPRDTEAFF. The DNA of the CDR3 is TGCGCCAGCAGCCATACCGGGACAAAACCGAGGGACACTGAAGCTTTCTTT.

The chain joins TRBV29-1 to TRBJ2-3; maybe TRBD2 (5 bases). Trimming removed 4 bases from V and 0 bases from J, with 11 bases in between. In germline, CDR1 is SQVTM, CDR2 ANQGSEA. The CDR3 covers 14 residues. The CDR3 DNA reads TGCAGCGTTGGGAGGCGAACTAGCACAGATACGCAGTATTTT. It is translated as CSVGRRTSTDTQYF.

This chain links TRBV7-8 with TRBJ2-5; TRBD1 might be the D (5 bases). The germline V gene has CDR1 SGHVS and CDR2 FQNEAQ. V was trimmed by 5 bases and J by 3 bases, leaving 16 bases between them. The CDR3 spans 15 residues. The chain's CDR3 is CASSPHRGREETQYF. The CDR3 coding sequence is TGTGCCAGCAGCCCTCACCGCGGCAGGGAAGAGACCCAGTACTTC.

The CDR3 DNA follows: TGTGCCAGCTCACCTGACAGCGCGAGGGCCTACGAGCAGTACTTC. This translates into CASSPDSARAYEQYF. This rearrangement joins TRBV18 to TRBJ2-7, with D perhaps given as TRBD1 or TRBD2 (5 bases each). CDR1 is KGHSH and CDR2 is LQKENI in the germline V gene. CDR3 size: 15 residues. The V end lost 3 bases, the J end lost 2 bases, and 14 bases lay between the germline ends.

J is TRBJ2-5 and V is TRBV15; 8 positions match TRBD1. The germline V gene has CDR1 LNHNV and CDR2 YYDKDF (reference sequence). There are 14 residues in the CDR3. The ends lost 1 base at V and 4 bases at J; junction bases unmatched: 2. The CDR3, as DNA: TGTGCCACCAGCAGAGGGACAGGGTTAGAGACCCAGTACTTC. It yields the protein CATSRGTGLETQYF.

The chain combines TRBV5-1 with TRBJ2-7; possibly TRBD1 for D (6 bases). The CDR3 has 14 amino acids. CDR1 and CDR2 (germline): SGHRS, YFSETQ. The germline V and J ends were trimmed by 1 base and 2 bases, with 10 bases remaining between them. The CDR3 spells CASSLRQGTYEQYF. The CDR3 nucleotides are TGCGCCAGCAGCTTGCGGCAGGGGACCTACGAGCAGTACTTC.

The chain links TRBV5-1 to TRBJ1-1, with 8 bases that match TRBD1. After removal of 5 bases from V and 4 bases from J, the junction contained 10 bases not matched to a gene. Germline V CDR1 and CDR2: SGHRS, YFSETQ. The CDR3 contains 15 residues. CDR3 in DNA: TGCGCCAGCAGTCCGACAGGGGTCTATGCCACTGAAGCTTTCTTT. It codes for CASSPTGVYATEAFF. The complete variable domain, with remaining parts taken from reference TRBV5-1 and TRBJ1-1, reads KAGVTQTPRYLIKTRGQQVTLSCSPISGHRSVSWYQQTPGQGLQFLFEYFSETQRNKGNFPGRFSGRQFSNSRSEMNVSTLELGDSALYLCASSPTGVYATEAFFGQGTRLTVV.

V is TRBV6-5 and J is TRBJ2-7; 8 nucleotides agree with TRBD1. The CDR3 contains 15 residues. J lost 3 bases, V lost 6 bases, and 10 bases had no gene match. Germline CDR1 MNHEY, CDR2 SVGAGI. The DNA for the CDR3 is TGTGCCAGCAGCGCGGACAGGGTGGTATTCTACGAGCAGTACTTC. Protein product: CASSADRVVFYEQYF.

This clone was seen just once. V is TRBV27 and J is TRBJ2-4; 11 bases align to TRBD2. CDR3 length: 17 amino acids. Germline trimming cut 5 bases from V and 8 bases from J; bases unmatched to any gene: 14. CDR1 MNHEY and CDR2 SMNVEV come from the germline V gene (reference sequence). CDR3: CASSPLAGGPTADIQYF. The CDR3 region has the DNA TGTGCCAGCAGTCCCTTAGCGGGAGGGCCAACGGCAGACATTCAGTACTTC.

The V gene is TRBV28, the J gene TRBJ2-7; 7 positions agree with TRBD2. The CDR3 spans 15 residues. The V gene's germline CDR1 is MDHEN and CDR2 SYDVKM. V was clipped by 6 bases and J by 0 bases; unmatched bases: 8. The CDR3, as DNA: TGTGCCAGCAGCCCGGGGGGTACGCGCTCCTACGAGCAGTACTTC. It translates to CASSPGGTRSYEQYF.